This T cell receptor (beta chain) was recorded in a study of prognosis after radiotherapy for stage I lung cancer. Two rounds of multiplex PCR amplified TCR beta CDR3 from genomic DNA. For every TRBV and TRBJ gene, a specific primer was used in first-round PCR. MiXCR, applied by TCRdb to the multiplex PCR reads, yields one record per CDR3 protein. The table has about 18,000 distinct CDR3 sequences, 25% to 35% seen once. The germline CDR1 and CDR2 sequences are SGHRS and YFSETQ. The CDR3 runs 15 residues. J gave up 0 bases and V 7 bases, and 6 bases lay outside the gene matches. This clonotype was recorded at least ten times.

The V call is TRBV5-1, the J call TRBJ2-2, with 7 bases that match TRBD1. The material sequenced was PBMCs, taken before or after stereotactic body radiation therapy (not recorded which). The TCR comes from a donor of 50 years or more with non-small cell lung cancer. This CDR3 reads CASARGQANTGELFF. DNA for the CDR3: TGCGCCAGCGCCCGAGGACAGGCGAACACCGGGGAGCTGTTTTTT. The full variable domain, its missing parts supplied by reference TRBV5-1 and TRBJ2-2, is KAGVTQTPRYLIKTRGQQVTLSCSPISGHRSVSWYQQTPGQGLQFLFEYFSETQRNKGNFPGRFSGRQFSNSRSEMNVSTLELGDSALYLCASARGQANTGELFFGEGSRLTVL.